The 12 T cell receptor beta chains below come from one sample, sequenced in a study of T-cell memory formation after mild COVID-19. TCRdb fed the 5' RACE reads into MiXCR, producing one record per CDR3 protein. Of some 31,000 distinct CDR3 sequences in the sample, roughly 12% were seen once. Sequenced input: PBMCs or a T cell subset sorted from them (not recorded which). The receptors derive from an adult woman who had mild COVID-19 (a few samples of this study predate the infection). Cell type and time point are not known.

The chain couples TRBV7-2 to TRBJ2-5, with a possible D match to TRBD2 (7 bases). The germline V gene encodes CDR1 SGHTA and CDR2 FQGNSA. The length of the CDR3 is 14 residues. Trimming shortened V by 5 bases and J by 1 base, and 11 bases separated the two germline ends. The CDR3 protein is CASSAAGAQETQYF. CDR3 bases: TGTGCCAGCAGCGCCGCGGGGGCCCAAGAGACCCAGTACTTC. The whole variable domain, remainder taken from reference TRBV7-2 and TRBJ2-5, is GAGVSQSPSNKVTEKGKDVELRCDPISGHTALYWYRQSLGQGLEFLIYFQGNSAPDKSGLPSDRFSAERTGGSVSTLTIQRTQQEDSAVYLCASSAAGAQETQYFGPGTRLLVL.

With respect to this clonotype: One base away lies a much larger clone, so this may be a sequencing read error. V and J are TRBV24-1 and TRBJ1-2; a possible D gene is TRBD1 (6 bases). This CDR3 contains 14 residues. V was pared by 9 bases and J by 0 bases, with 13 bases between. Germline V gene sequence: CDR1 KGHDR, CDR2 SFDVKD. The CDR3 coding sequence is TGTGCCACCTCACGGCGGGACACTAACTATGGCTACACCTTC. Protein sequence: CATSRRDTNYGYTF.

This clonotype was observed at least ten times. The chain combines TRBV7-3 with TRBJ2-3; no definite D call. In germline, CDR1 is SGHTA, CDR2 FQGTGA. With 5 bases removed from V and 2 bases from J, the gap between germline ends came to 11 bases. The CDR3 contains 14 residues. The CDR3 spells CASSTGGNTDTQYF. The CDR3 bases are TGTGCCAGCAGCACCGGTGGGAACACAGATACGCAGTATTTT. Supplemented by reference TRBV7-3 and TRBJ2-3, the full variable domain reads GAGVSQTPSNKVTEKGKYVELRCDPISGHTALYWYRQSLGQGPEFLIYFQGTGAADDSGLPNDRFFAVRPEGSVSTLKIQRTERGDSAVYLCASSTGGNTDTQYFGPGTRLTVL.

This clonotype was found many times. The chain carries TRBV30 and TRBJ2-7; 8 nucleotides align to TRBD1. The trim removed 1 base at V and 5 bases at J, leaving 10 bases unmatched. The germline CDR1 and CDR2 sequences are GTSNPN and SVGIG (reference sequence). This CDR3 comprises 15 residues. CDR3 in DNA: TGTGCCTGGAGTGCCACCACGAGCAGGGGGCACGAGCAGTACTTC. Translation gives CAWSATTSRGHEQYF.

This clonotype was recorded at least ten times. V is TRBV25-1 and J is TRBJ2-7; D not certain. CDR1 is MGHDK, CDR2 SYGVNS, per germline. V was pared by 1 base and J by 6 bases, with 4 bases between. The CDR3 runs 11 residues. As DNA, the CDR3 is TGTGCCAGCAGTGAATTCCGCGAGCAGTACTTC. It is translated as CASSEFREQYF.

This clonotype was counted ten times or more. The rearrangement uses TRBV5-1 and TRBJ2-3; D is uncertain. The CDR3 extends over 13 amino acids. Per the germline V gene, CDR1 is SGHRS and CDR2 is YFSETQ. The V end was cut by 2 bases, the J end by 4 bases, with 8 bases between. The DNA of the CDR3 is TGCGCCAGCAGCTTAGGGAATCCAGATACGCAGTATTTT. Residues: CASSLGNPDTQYF.

This clonotype was counted at least ten times. This chain connects TRBV7-2 to TRBJ2-3, with 9 bases fitting TRBD2. There are 16 residues in the CDR3. The J segment lost 4 bases and the V segment lost 2 bases, leaving 7 bases of the junction unmatched. The germline V gene encodes CDR1 SGHTA and CDR2 FQGNSA. The CDR3 is CASSLQLGGGADTQYF. The CDR3 DNA is TGTGCCAGCAGCTTACAATTGGGCGGGGGGGCAGATACGCAGTATTTT.

This clonotype was observed at least ten times. The chain links TRBV25-1 to TRBJ1-3, with D possibly being TRBD1 (5 bases). CDR1 is MGHDK and CDR2 is SYGVNS in the germline V gene. The V gene lost 1 base and the J gene lost 5 bases, with 12 bases spanning the gap. The CDR3 runs 15 residues. CDR3 sequence reads: CASSESKTDRNTIYF. DNA of the CDR3: TGTGCCAGCAGTGAATCGAAGACAGATCGAAACACCATATATTTT.

Many counts were recorded for this clonotype. The chain has TRBV7-2 and TRBJ1-5; no reliable D call. The CDR3 consists of 14 residues. V lost 1 base and J 7 bases, leaving 11 bases between the germline ends. Germline CDR1 is SGHTA and CDR2 is FQGNSA. Here the CDR3 reads CASSLGPGRQPQHF. The CDR3 DNA follows: TGTGCCAGCAGCTTAGGGCCCGGTAGACAGCCCCAGCATTTT.

As concerns this clonotype: One base away lies a much larger clone, so this may be a sequencing read error. The CDR3 sequence is CASSPQETQYF. Here the CDR3 DNA reads TGTGCCAGCAGCCCGCAAGAGACCCAGTACTTC. This chain uses TRBV25-1 with TRBJ2-5, with no clear D. CDR1 and CDR2 from the germline V gene are MGHDK and SYGVNS. Trimming shortened V by 6 bases and J by 2 bases, and 4 bases separated the two germline ends. The CDR3 spans 11 residues.

Many counts were recorded for this clonotype. This chain uses TRBV4-3 with TRBJ2-6; D unresolved. CDR1 LGHNA and CDR2 YSLEER come from the germline V gene. This CDR3 is built from 16 residues. V was pared by 1 base and J by 4 bases, with 11 bases between. The CDR3 DNA sequence: TGCGCCAGCAGCCAAGGAAAGGATTTGGGGGCCAACGTCCTGACTTTC. This codes for CASSQGKDLGANVLTF.

At least ten counts were recorded for this clonotype. The V and J genes are TRBV12-3 or TRBV12-4 and TRBJ2-3; D gene unclear. The CDR3 runs to 17 residues. V was cut by 6 bases and J by 0 bases, with 19 bases left in between. The CDR3 bases are TGTGCCAGCAGCCATCTAATCGGTGCTACTAGCACAGATACGCAGTATTTT. Its protein product is CASSHLIGATSTDTQYF.